The 7 T cell receptor beta chains below come from one sample, sequenced in a study of T cell repertoires in cytomegalovirus infection. TCRdb reprocessed the reads with MiXCR, giving one entry per CDR3 protein. This table has roughly 990,000 distinct CDR3 sequences, 30% to 40% appearing once. Their specific antigens are unknown. Sequencing was performed on cultured CD8+ T cells from PBMCs, taken from culture after CMV antigen stimulation. These receptors were collected from a human donor in good health (CMV status not recorded). Some clones in this sample may be carry-over from other donors' samples.

This clonotype showed up just a few times. CDR3 DNA sequence: TGCAGCGTTGACGGGACAGGGAACACCGGGGAGCTGTTTTTT. It is translated as CSVDGTGNTGELFF. The V call is TRBV29-1, the J call TRBJ2-2; 8 positions agree with TRBD1. The CDR3 contains 14 residues. The germline gives CDR1 SQVTM, CDR2 ANQGSEA. V shed 3 bases, J shed 1 base, and the junction held 1 base outside the gene matches.

This clonotype was recorded only once. The chain carries TRBV6-2 or TRBV6-3 and TRBJ2-2; no definite D call. This CDR3 has 14 residues. The V gene's germline CDR1 is MNHEY and CDR2 SVGEGT. V was shortened by 2 bases and J by 5 bases, with 9 bases between the two germline ends. The CDR3 loop reads CASSYLVSTGELFF. The CDR3 bases are TGTGCCAGCAGTTACCTCGTCTCTACCGGGGAGCTGTTTTTT.

In this sample, this clonotype turned up many times. The chain uses TRBV7-2 and TRBJ2-3; 8 nucleotides agree with TRBD2. Trimming cost V 4 bases and J 2 bases; bases outside gene matches: 5. Germline CDR1 SGHTA, CDR2 FQGNSA. CDR3 size: 15 residues. CDR3 nucleotide sequence: TGTGCCAGCAGCTCCGGACTAGCTTTCACAGATACGCAGTATTTT. Its translation is CASSSGLAFTDTQYF.

The V and J genes are TRBV6-8 and TRBJ1-2; D possibly corresponds to TRBD1 (5 bases). The CDR3 is 15 amino acids. V was pared by 8 bases and J by 0 bases, with 16 bases between. From germline, CDR1 is MNHGY and CDR2 SAAAGT. In DNA form, the CDR3 reads TGTGCCAGCTGGGGACCGCTAGAGGCTAACTATGGCTACACCTTC. Its translation: CASWGPLEANYGYTF.

The genes are TRBV6-2 or TRBV6-3 and TRBJ1-1, with D possibly being TRBD1 (5 bases). The CDR3 contains 17 residues. V gave up 6 bases and J gave up 1 base, with 21 bases separating them. Per the germline V gene, CDR1 is MNHEY and CDR2 is SVGEGT. DNA for the CDR3: TGTGCCAGCAGGCCTGCCGGGGGTAGGGAGGCGAACACTGAAGCTTTCTTT. This encodes CASRPAGGREANTEAFF.

This clonotype was counted at least ten times. The chain employs TRBV7-2 and TRBJ1-2; 7 nucleotides agree with TRBD1. Germline CDR1 is SGHTA and CDR2 is FQGNSA. V was clipped by 5 bases and J by 4 bases; unmatched bases: 19. The CDR3 runs 18 residues. The CDR3 spells CASSLMGGAAGDSYGYTF. CDR3 in DNA: TGTGCCAGCAGCCTTATGGGGGGGGCAGCAGGGGACAGCTATGGCTACACCTTC.

A few counts support this clonotype. The genes are TRBV10-3 and TRBJ2-7, with 9 positions matching TRBD1. The CDR3 contains 15 residues. CDR1 ENHRY and CDR2 SYGVKD come from the germline V gene. V shed 0 bases, J shed 3 bases, and the junction held 3 bases outside the gene matches. The CDR3 DNA reads TGTGCCATCAGTGAGTCAGGACAGGGGAACTACGAGCAGTACGTC. Encoded protein: CAISESGQGNYEQYV.